The 23 T cell receptor beta chains reported below all come from one sample, sequenced in a study of blood T cell repertoires in COVID-19. This table comes from immunoSEQ multiplex PCR, and its TCRdb copy is limited to in-frame clones, with some not included. This repertoire shows some 35,000 clones, over 70% found once; its top ten account for more than 13%. Sequenced sample: peripheral blood. The receptors were gathered from a man between 60 and 70 years old with active COVID-19.

The chain links TRBV18 to TRBJ2-3, with 10 nucleotides matching TRBD1. V shed 5 bases, J shed 7 bases, and the junction held 3 bases outside the gene matches. CDR3 length: 13 residues. Germline V gives CDR1 KGHSH, CDR2 LQKENI. The CDR3 region has the DNA TGTGCCAGCTCAGCGGACAGGGGGAATACGCAGTATTTT. Residues: CASSADRGNTQYF.

V is TRBV25-1 and J is TRBJ2-3, with TRBD2 matching over 12 bases. V trimming: 5 bases; J trimming: 5 bases; junction bases outside the gene matches: 5. Germline lookup yields CDR1 MGHDK and CDR2 SYGVNS. The CDR3 is made up of 15 amino acids. CDR3 loop: CASSITSGRLDTQYF. Written as DNA, the CDR3 is TGTGCCAGCAGTATTACTAGCGGGAGGCTAGATACGCAGTATTTT.

This chain links TRBV19 with TRBJ2-5, with 7 bases aligning to TRBD2. With 5 bases clipped from V and 4 bases from J, the junction kept 10 bases outside the gene matches. CDR1 is LNHDA, CDR2 SQIVND, per germline (reference sequence). The CDR3 is 15 residues long. The CDR3 nucleotides are TGTGCCAGTAGTGAAGCAGCGGGATTACGAGAGACCCAGTACTTC. It yields the protein CASSEAAGLRETQYF.

The chain is built from TRBV10-3 and TRBJ2-2, with D tentatively TRBD2 (6 bases). Deletions cut 5 bases from V and 8 bases from J, with 15 bases between. Germline V gene sequence: CDR1 ENHRY, CDR2 SYGVKD. This CDR3 comprises 14 residues. CDR3 sequence reads: CAISRSGGSGELFF. CDR3 nucleotides: TGTGCCATCAGTCGGAGCGGAGGGTCGGGGGAGCTGTTTTTT.

The chain recombines TRBV6-5 with TRBJ1-6; TRBD1 might be the D (6 bases). Trimming shortened V by 0 bases and J by 9 bases, and 12 bases separated the two germline ends. Germline CDR1 and CDR2: MNHEY and SVGAGI. The CDR3 is 15 amino acids. The CDR3 loop reads CASSYSGRGSSPLHF. In DNA form, the CDR3 reads TGTGCCAGCAGTTACTCGGGGAGGGGGAGTTCACCCCTCCACTTT.

The J gene is TRBJ2-3, the V gene TRBV15; TRBD1 agrees at 8 bases. The J segment lost 2 bases and the V segment lost 5 bases, leaving 9 bases of the junction unmatched. Per the germline V gene, CDR1 is LNHNV and CDR2 is YYDKDF (reference sequence). CDR3 length: 16 residues. Here the CDR3 DNA reads TGTGCCACCAGCCAAGGGGACAGGATCCTCACAGATACGCAGTATTTT. Its translation: CATSQGDRILTDTQYF. The variable domain in full, completed from reference TRBV15 and TRBJ2-3, reads DAMVIQNPRYQVTQFGKPVTLSCSQTLNHNVMYWYQQKSSQAPKLLFHYYDKDFNNEADTPDNFQSRRPNTSFCFLDIRSPGLGDTAMYLCATSQGDRILTDTQYFGPGTRLTVL.

V gene TRBV9 combines with J gene TRBJ2-1; TRBD2 matches at 10 bases. The CDR3 is made up of 21 amino acids. Germline CDR1 SGDLS, CDR2 YYNGEE. After removal of 0 bases from V and 2 bases from J, the junction contained 17 bases not matched to a gene. The CDR3 sequence is CASSVGGLGLAGEGAYNEQFF. As DNA, the CDR3 is TGTGCCAGCAGCGTAGGCGGACTAGGGCTAGCGGGAGAGGGGGCCTACAATGAGCAGTTCTTC.

This clone was observed once. CDR3: CASSLGGGRGVLEDTQYF. CDR3 sequence (DNA): TGCGCCAGCAGCTTGGGGGGGGGACGAGGAGTATTAGAGGATACGCAGTATTTT. The chain links TRBV5-1 to TRBJ2-3; 7 positions match TRBD2. This CDR3 has 18 residues. Trimming removed 0 bases from V and 6 bases from J; junction bases left unmatched: 16. The germline V gene has CDR1 SGHRS and CDR2 YFSETQ.

The chain couples TRBV11-2 to TRBJ1-1, with 7 bases lining up with TRBD1. Trimming took 8 bases from V and 10 from J; bases not matched to a gene: 16. Germline lookup yields CDR1 SGHAT and CDR2 FQNNGV. This CDR3 contains 14 residues. The CDR3 coding sequence is TGTGCCAGCGGCCTAGGACAACAGGGGTCTCGAGCTTTCTTT. It specifies CASGLGQQGSRAFF. Combining the CDR3 with reference TRBV11-2 and TRBJ1-1 gives the whole variable domain EAGVAQSPRYKIIEKRQSVAFWCNPISGHATLYWYQQILGQGPKLLIQFQNNGVVDDSQLPKDRFSAERLKGVDSTLKIQPAKLEDSAVYLCASGLGQQGSRAFFGQGTRLTVV.

The V gene is TRBV7-2, the J gene TRBJ2-1; TRBD1 is a possible D gene (6 bases). The germline CDR1 and CDR2 sequences are SGHTA and FQGNSA. There are 14 residues in the CDR3. The V end was cut by 1 base, the J end by 10 bases, with 14 bases between. The CDR3 loop reads CASSLGRQVGEQFF. CDR3 in DNA: TGTGCCAGCAGCTTAGGGAGACAGGTCGGCGAGCAGTTCTTC. The variable domain in full, with the rest retrieved from reference TRBV7-2 and TRBJ2-1, is GAGVSQSPSNKVTEKGKDVELRCDPISGHTALYWYRQSLGQGLEFLIYFQGNSAPDKSGLPSDRFSAERTGGSVSTLTIQRTQQEDSAVYLCASSLGRQVGEQFFGPGTRLTVL.

The V and J genes are TRBV10-3 and TRBJ2-5; TRBD2 might be the D (5 bases). This CDR3 spans 15 amino acids. Trimming removed 3 bases from V and 5 bases from J, with 16 bases in between. Germline CDR1 reads ENHRY; CDR2 reads SYGVKD. CDR3 DNA: TGTGCCATCAGTGACTCTACAGAGGGTGTGGAGACCCAGTACTTC. Protein product: CAISDSTEGVETQYF.

The chain is built from TRBV25-1 and TRBJ2-3; 10 bases are a match to TRBD2. V dropped 3 bases and J dropped 3; count of bases not matched to a gene: 9. Germline CDR1 MGHDK, CDR2 SYGVNS. The CDR3 loop spans 17 amino acids. CDR3 sequence: CASSEPTSGTRTDTQYF. CDR3 in DNA: TGTGCCAGCAGTGAGCCAACTAGCGGGACTCGAACAGATACGCAGTATTTT. Drawing the rest from reference TRBV25-1 and TRBJ2-3, the complete variable domain is EADIYQTPRYLVIGTGKKITLECSQTMGHDKMYWYQQDPGMELHLIHYSYGVNSTEKGDLSSESTVSRIRTEHFPLTLESARPSHTSQYLCASSEPTSGTRTDTQYFGPGTRLTVL.

This clone was detected only once. The chain couples TRBV7-9 to TRBJ2-5; 15 nucleotides align to TRBD2. Germline V gene sequence: CDR1 SEHNR, CDR2 FQNEAQ (reference sequence). J gave up 4 bases and V 5 bases, and 5 bases lay outside the gene matches. The CDR3 is made up of 16 amino acids. Here the CDR3 DNA reads TGTGCCAGCAGCCGCGCGGGACTAGCGGGAGGAGAGACCCAGTACTTC. Amino acids: CASSRAGLAGGETQYF.

The V and J genes are TRBV3-1 (or the pseudogene TRBV3-2) and TRBJ2-1, with 12 bases that match TRBD2. With 0 bases clipped from V and 5 bases from J, the junction kept 20 bases outside the gene matches. Germline loops: CDR1 LGHDT, CDR2 YNNKEL (reference sequence). The CDR3 has 22 residues. The CDR3 here is CASSQEWEGLAGGPRIDNEQFF. The CDR3 DNA follows: TGTGCCAGCAGCCAAGAATGGGAGGGGCTAGCGGGAGGGCCACGGATCGACAATGAGCAGTTCTTC.

The chain uses TRBV5-1 and TRBJ2-2, with 9 bases identical to TRBD2. J was trimmed by 6 bases and V by 2 bases; bases with no gene match: 5. This CDR3 region has 15 residues. Germline CDR1 is SGHRS and CDR2 is YFSETQ. The CDR3 DNA reads as TGCGCCAGCAGCTTAAGGCGGGAGGGGCCCGGGGAGCTGTTTTTT. Translated: CASSLRREGPGELFF.

This chain joins TRBV5-4 and TRBJ2-5; D might be TRBD1 (6 bases). V shed 5 bases and J shed 4 bases, with 12 bases lying between them. In germline, CDR1 is SGHNT, CDR2 YYREEE (reference sequence). CDR3 length: 13 residues. CDR3 sequence reads: CASSPGTRETQYF. The CDR3 DNA reads as TGTGCCAGCAGTCCCGGGACAAGAGAGACCCAGTACTTC.

The rearrangement joins TRBV5-8 to TRBJ2-6, with unresolved D. V was clipped by 1 base and J by 0 bases, with 5 bases between them. The length of the CDR3 is 15 residues. Per the germline V gene, CDR1 is SGHTS and CDR2 is YDEGEE. The DNA for the CDR3 is TGTGCCAGCAGCTTGTACAGCTCTGGGGCCAACGTCCTGACTTTC. It specifies CASSLYSSGANVLTF. Together with reference TRBV5-8 and TRBJ2-6, the CDR3 gives the full variable domain: EAGVTQSPTHLIKTRGQQATLRCSPISGHTSVYWYQQALGLGLQFLLWYDEGEERNRGNFPPRFSGRQFPNYSSELNVNALELEDSALYLCASSLYSSGANVLTFGAGSRLTVL.

The chain uses TRBV19 and TRBJ1-3; D not resolved. The CDR3 is 16 amino acids. Trimming cost V 6 bases and J 0 bases, with 15 bases left between them. CDR1 and CDR2 (germline): LNHDA, SQIVND (reference sequence). The CDR3 DNA is TGTGCCAGTAGCCCCCCCGGGGTACCCTCTGGAAACACCATATATTTT. The encoded protein is CASSPPGVPSGNTIYF.

This CDR3 is CATSDFSASGQETQYF. DNA for the CDR3: TGTGCCACCAGTGATTTCTCGGCTAGCGGACAAGAGACCCAGTACTTC. The gene calls are TRBV24-1 and TRBJ2-5; 7 bases match TRBD2. With V trimmed by 1 base and J by 2 bases, 6 bases remained unmatched. The CDR3 loop spans 16 amino acids. The germline V gene encodes CDR1 KGHDR and CDR2 SFDVKD.

This chain uses TRBV6-5 with TRBJ2-7; 7 nucleotides line up with TRBD1. Germline CDR1 reads MNHEY; CDR2 reads SVGAGI. This CDR3 contains 15 residues. The ends lost 0 bases at V and 2 bases at J; junction bases unmatched: 4. The CDR3 region has the DNA TGTGCCAGCAGTTACTCTGGACAGGCGACCTACGAGCAGTACTTC. This gives the protein CASSYSGQATYEQYF.

This clone was recorded only once. The rearrangement uses TRBV7-3 and TRBJ1-2; 10 nucleotides match TRBD1. This CDR3 is built from 15 residues. CDR1 is SGHTA and CDR2 is FQGTGA in the germline V gene. Trimming at V came to 5 bases and at J to 6 bases, leaving 9 bases not matched to a gene. The CDR3 sequence is CASSASGTGVDGYTF. The CDR3 DNA reads as TGTGCCAGCAGCGCCTCCGGGACAGGGGTTGATGGCTACACCTTC.

The V gene is TRBV3-1 (or the pseudogene TRBV3-2), the J gene TRBJ1-2; D gene unclear. The CDR3 spans 12 residues. V gave up 1 base and J gave up 13 bases, with 13 bases separating them. The germline V gene has CDR1 LGHDT and CDR2 YNNKEL (reference sequence). CDR3 amino acids: CASSQGGGRTTF. The CDR3 nucleotides are TGTGCCAGCAGCCAAGGAGGAGGCAGGACCACCTTC.

This clone was counted a single time. The chain combines TRBV7-9 with TRBJ2-4; 11 bases map to TRBD1. The CDR3 totals 15 residues. The V gene end was trimmed by 5 bases and the J gene end by 6 bases; junction bases not matched to a gene: 6. Per germline, CDR1 SEHNR and CDR2 FQNEAQ (reference sequence). CDR3 DNA sequence: TGTGCCAGCAGCGCGGGGACAGGGGGTAGAAACATTCAGTACTTC. This sequence encodes CASSAGTGGRNIQYF.